A single sample gave rise to the 9 T cell receptor beta chains below, sequenced in a study of breast tumors, draining lymph nodes, adjacent tissues. TCRdb re-called the multiplex PCR reads with MiXCR, one entry per CDR3 protein. The sample records roughly 7,100 distinct CDR3 sequences, 43% being singletons. Input material: tumor-adjacent breast tissue. These receptors came from a female donor with breast cancer. Some clones in this sample may be carry-over from other donors' samples.

This clonotype was counted many times. The chain links TRBV2 to TRBJ2-3; 13 nucleotides match TRBD2. With 8 bases clipped from V and 2 bases from J, the junction kept 13 bases outside the gene matches. Germline lookup yields CDR1 SNHLY and CDR2 FYNNEI. The CDR3 contains 18 residues. CDR3 loop: CASGTQLGLAGPTDTQYF. CDR3 sequence (DNA): TGTGCCAGCGGTACCCAGTTGGGACTAGCGGGACCCACAGATACGCAGTATTTT.

This chain links TRBV2 with TRBJ1-1; D gene ambiguous. V was shortened by 5 bases and J by 1 base, with 8 bases between the two germline ends. CDR3 size: 13 residues. Looked up from germline, CDR1 is SNHLY and CDR2 is FYNNEI. The CDR3: CASSTLENTEAFF. The CDR3 DNA sequence: TGTGCCAGCAGTACTCTGGAGAACACTGAAGCTTTCTTT.

In this sample, this clonotype is medium-sized (0.01 to 0.1%). The chain employs TRBV7-2 and TRBJ2-5, with D maybe TRBD1 (5 bases). The length of the CDR3 is 13 residues. Trimming removed 6 bases from V and 3 bases from J, with 11 bases in between. Germline loops: CDR1 SGHTA, CDR2 FQGNSA. The CDR3 DNA is TGTGCCAGCAGTACCCGGACAAAAGAGACCCAGTACTTC. Translated, it gives CASSTRTKETQYF.

The V call is TRBV12-3 or TRBV12-4, the J call TRBJ2-3; D is ambiguous. Trimming took 3 bases from V and 11 from J, leaving 18 bases between them. The CDR3 runs 14 residues. The DNA of the CDR3 is TGTGCCAGCAGTTTTAGTGGATGGTCCAATGAGCAGTATTTT. Translated: CASSFSGWSNEQYF.

At least ten counts were recorded for this clonotype. This rearrangement joins TRBV27 to TRBJ2-3; 14 nucleotides line up with TRBD2. This CDR3 region has 20 residues. Germline CDR1 reads MNHEY; CDR2 reads SMNVEV (reference sequence). The ends lost 2 bases at V and 0 bases at J; junction bases unmatched: 10. CDR3 in amino acids: CASSLGLLGTSGRSTDTQYF. The CDR3 nucleotides read TGTGCCAGCAGTTTAGGTCTTCTGGGGACTAGCGGGAGAAGCACAGATACGCAGTATTTT.

This clonotype is medium-sized by share. The V and J genes are TRBV20-1 and TRBJ2-7, with 12 bases that match TRBD2. This CDR3 region has 15 residues. V shed 0 bases and J 7 bases; nucleotides not matched to a gene: 7. In germline, CDR1 is DFQATT, CDR2 SNEGSKA (reference sequence). DNA for the CDR3: TGCAGTGCTAGAGACCGACTAGCGGGAGTGGGAGAGCAGTACTTC. Amino acid sequence: CSARDRLAGVGEQYF.

Regarding this clonotype: One junction end disagrees with the germline gene, perhaps due to a read error. The V gene is TRBV10-2, the J gene TRBJ2-7; 11 bases map to TRBD2. The CDR3 consists of 15 residues. Germline values: CDR1 WSHSY, CDR2 SAAADI. The CDR3 reads CDSILDSGRADEQYF. The CDR3, as DNA: TGCGACAGCATTCTAGATAGCGGGAGGGCCGACGAGCAGTACTTC.

The chain couples TRBV25-1 to TRBJ2-7; D is unclear. The CDR3 totals 14 residues. The V and J ends lost 0 bases and 1 base respectively, with 7 bases between them. CDR1 and CDR2 from the germline V gene are MGHDK and SYGVNS. CDR3 nucleotides: TGTGCCAGCAGTGAATATGGTCAGTCCTACGAGCAGTACTTC. Its translation is CASSEYGQSYEQYF.

This rearrangement joins TRBV7-2 to TRBJ1-5; no reliable D call. The V gene's germline CDR1 is SGHTA and CDR2 FQGNSA. The CDR3 has 13 amino acids. V lost 3 bases and J 2 bases, leaving 5 bases between the germline ends. The CDR3 DNA reads TGTGCCAGCAGCTTTGACGGCAATCAGCCCCAGCATTTT. Translation: CASSFDGNQPQHF. Drawing the rest from reference TRBV7-2 and TRBJ1-5, the complete variable domain is GAGVSQSPSNKVTEKGKDVELRCDPISGHTALYWYRQSLGQGLEFLIYFQGNSAPDKSGLPSDRFSAERTGGSVSTLTIQRTQQEDSAVYLCASSFDGNQPQHFGDGTRLSIL.